The 8 T cell receptor beta chains in this list originate from one sample, sequenced in a study of T cell responses to AZD1222 COVID-19 vaccine. Produced via immunoSEQ multiplex PCR; TCRdb's table is partial and in-frame only. In the table there are 120,000 or so clones, around 90% of which are singletons. This material consisted of peripheral blood, taken on day 0 of MenACWY control vaccination. These receptors were taken from an adult in good health.

This clone was observed a single time. The chain carries TRBV5-1 and TRBJ2-1, with TRBD2 identical over 13 bases. Trimming at V came to 3 bases and at J to 0 bases, leaving 9 bases not matched to a gene. This CDR3 contains 19 residues. Per the germline V gene, CDR1 is SGHRS and CDR2 is YFSETQ. The CDR3 DNA is TGCGCCAGCAGCTCCCGACTAGCGGGAGGATCCAGCTCCTACAATGAGCAGTTCTTC. It specifies CASSSRLAGGSSSYNEQFF.

V and J are TRBV28 and TRBJ2-2, with D possibly matching TRBD1 (6 bases). Germline lookup yields CDR1 MDHEN and CDR2 SYDVKM. This CDR3 contains 15 residues. Trimming took 5 bases from V and 0 from J, leaving 10 bases between them. CDR3 in amino acids: CASSPGTTNTGELFF. CDR3 coding DNA: TGTGCCAGCAGTCCCGGGACAACGAACACCGGGGAGCTGTTTTTT.

A few counts support this clone. The J gene is TRBJ2-5, the V gene TRBV27, with 9 bases that match TRBD2. The germline V gene encodes CDR1 MNHEY and CDR2 SMNVEV (reference sequence). The CDR3 extends over 15 amino acids. V trimming: 7 bases; J trimming: 4 bases; junction bases outside the gene matches: 10. CDR3 amino acids: CASKSSGSYGETQYF. CDR3 in DNA: TGTGCCAGCAAAAGTAGCGGGAGCTACGGAGAGACCCAGTACTTC.

This chain links TRBV9 with TRBJ1-1, with 10 bases fitting TRBD1. Germline-derived CDR1 and CDR2 are SGDLS and YYNGEE. The CDR3 loop spans 15 amino acids. J was trimmed by 7 bases and V by 3 bases; bases with no gene match: 9. The CDR3 protein is CASSETPGQGFEAFF. For the CDR3, the DNA is TGTGCCAGCAGCGAGACACCGGGACAGGGGTTTGAAGCTTTCTTT.

The rearrangement links TRBV7-6 to TRBJ2-6, with 9 bases that match TRBD2. CDR3 length: 17 amino acids. From germline, CDR1 is SGHVS and CDR2 FNYEAQ. The J segment lost 2 bases and the V segment lost 1 base, leaving 3 bases of the junction unmatched. The CDR3 DNA is TGTGCCAGCAGCTTAGTTGCGGGAGGGCCTGGGGCCAACGTCCTGACTTTC. It translates to CASSLVAGGPGANVLTF.

The chain joins TRBV6-5 to TRBJ2-1; TRBD1 matches at 9 bases. Germline V gene sequence: CDR1 MNHEY, CDR2 SVGAGI. The CDR3 spans 15 residues. J gave up 6 bases and V 7 bases, and 10 bases lay outside the gene matches. CDR3 DNA: TGTGCCAGCAAACCGCCGGGACAGGGAACCAATGAGCAGTTCTTC. As protein: CASKPPGQGTNEQFF.

The chain carries TRBV11-2 and TRBJ2-3; TRBD2 aligns across 7 bases. CDR1 is SGHAT and CDR2 is FQNNGV in the germline V gene. V was pared by 0 bases and J by 4 bases, with 4 bases of the junction left unmatched. CDR3 length equals 15 residues. CDR3 amino acids: CASSLEREWADTQYF. CDR3 nucleotide sequence: TGTGCCAGCAGCTTAGAGCGGGAGTGGGCAGATACGCAGTATTTT.

With regard to this clone: One end of the junction is discordant with germline, which a read error may explain. The V gene is TRBV29-1, the J gene TRBJ1-1; 7 positions match TRBD1. The V gene's germline CDR1 is SQVTM and CDR2 ANQGSEA. The CDR3 runs 14 residues. CDR3 in DNA: TGCAGCGTAGTCTCTGGTGGGACAGCCGCTTGGTTGATCTTT. Protein: CSVVSGGTAAWLIF.